This T cell receptor beta chain was sequenced in a study of T cells in Graves' hyperthyroidism and ophthalmopathy. This clonotype has just a few counts. Germline loops: CDR1 SGHDN, CDR2 FVKESK. V was pared by 2 bases and J by 0 bases, with 17 bases between. This CDR3 has 19 amino acids. Amplified TCR beta CDR3 regions derived from RNA transcripts. TCR CDR3 regions were first amplified by RT-PCR with HTBI primers. TCRdb redid the calling of the multiplex PCR reads with MiXCR, one entry per CDR3 protein. This sample has roughly 500,000 distinct CDR3 sequences, with roughly 45% found just once. The chain uses TRBV14 and TRBJ2-6; TRBD1 might be the D (7 bases). The sample was peripheral blood or thyroid tissue (not recorded which). This clonotype was obtained from an adult woman with Graves' disease, either hyperthyroidism or ophthalmopathy (not recorded which). CDR3 nucleotide sequence: TGTGCCAGCAGCCAAAATGGCGGGACAGAGTTCTCTGGGGCCAACGTCCTGACTTTC. Its translation is CASSQNGGTEFSGANVLTF.